What follows are 6 T cell receptor beta chains derived from one specimen sequenced in a study of blood T cell repertoires in COVID-19. Clones were read by immunoSEQ multiplex PCR, and TCRdb kept only the in-frame ones, dropping some. The sample lists about 110,000 clones; approximately 62% were seen once. The specimen was peripheral blood. These receptors were collected from a man aged 80 or over with acute or convalescent COVID-19.

This chain joins TRBV5-6 and TRBJ2-2; no definite D call. The length of the CDR3 is 13 residues. Germline V gives CDR1 SGHDT, CDR2 YYEEEE. Trimming pared 5 bases from V and 6 bases from J, leaving 11 bases between. The CDR3 sequence: CASRPNEAGELFF. DNA of the CDR3: TGTGCCAGCAGACCCAACGAGGCCGGGGAGCTGTTTTTT.

This sequence joins TRBV7-2 and TRBJ2-7; TRBD2 is a possible D gene (6 bases). This CDR3 has 15 residues. V lost 1 base and J lost 4, with 14 bases in between. CDR1 is SGHTA and CDR2 is FQGNSA in the germline V gene. The CDR3 loop is CASSLVAGEVYEQYF. The CDR3 coding sequence is TGTGCCAGCAGCTTAGTAGCTGGGGAGGTTTACGAGCAGTACTTC. Filled out from reference TRBV7-2 and TRBJ2-7, the complete variable domain reads GAGVSQSPSNKVTEKGKDVELRCDPISGHTALYWYRQSLGQGLEFLIYFQGNSAPDKSGLPSDRFSAERTGGSVSTLTIQRTQQEDSAVYLCASSLVAGEVYEQYFGPGTRLTVT.

This clone showed up just once. The chain carries TRBV7-2 and TRBJ2-3; D gene ambiguous. Trimming removed 4 bases from V and 5 bases from J, with 4 bases in between. The CDR3 is 11 amino acids. Germline CDR1 SGHTA, CDR2 FQGNSA. This CDR3 is CASSSKDTQYF. Here the CDR3 DNA reads TGTGCCAGCAGCTCCAAAGATACGCAGTATTTT.

V gene TRBV18 combines with J gene TRBJ2-2; TRBD1 is a possible D gene (5 bases). V lost 0 bases, J lost 6 bases, and 8 bases lay in between. Germline lookup yields CDR1 KGHSH and CDR2 LQKENI. The CDR3 runs to 14 residues. CDR3 sequence (DNA): TGTGCCAGCTCACCACCCAGGGATGCCGGGGAGCTGTTTTTT. As protein: CASSPPRDAGELFF.

V is TRBV14 and J is TRBJ2-3; 10 nucleotides agree with TRBD2. Trimming at V came to 2 bases and at J to 3 bases, leaving 5 bases not matched to a gene. The CDR3 is 16 residues long. Germline V CDR1 and CDR2: SGHDN, FVKESK. The CDR3 loop is CASSQSASGRTDTQYF. Written as DNA, the CDR3 is TGTGCCAGCAGCCAATCGGCTAGCGGGAGAACAGATACGCAGTATTTT.

The chain combines TRBV6-6 with TRBJ2-1; 11 positions match TRBD2. The trim removed 5 bases at V and 0 bases at J, leaving 9 bases unmatched. The V gene's germline CDR1 is MNHNY and CDR2 SVGAGI (reference sequence). This CDR3 has 18 amino acids. The CDR3 loop is CASSPDRTSGPSYNEQFF. The DNA of the CDR3 is TGTGCCAGCAGTCCCGACCGGACTAGCGGGCCCTCCTACAATGAGCAGTTCTTC.